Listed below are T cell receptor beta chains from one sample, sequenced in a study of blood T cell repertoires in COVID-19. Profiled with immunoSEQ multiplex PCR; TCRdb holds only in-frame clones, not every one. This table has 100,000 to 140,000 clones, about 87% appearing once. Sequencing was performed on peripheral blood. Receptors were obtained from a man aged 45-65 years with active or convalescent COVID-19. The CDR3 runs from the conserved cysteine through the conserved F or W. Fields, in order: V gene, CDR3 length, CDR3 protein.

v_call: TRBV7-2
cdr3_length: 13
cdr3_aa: CASSRESAPEQFF

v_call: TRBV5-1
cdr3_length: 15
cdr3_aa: CASSLEGGTGTRAFF

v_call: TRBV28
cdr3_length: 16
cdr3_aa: CASSLHLGRARNEQFF

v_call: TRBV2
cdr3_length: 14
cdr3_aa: CASSPGGPGQPQHF

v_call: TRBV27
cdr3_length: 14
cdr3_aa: CASSSARSFREAFF

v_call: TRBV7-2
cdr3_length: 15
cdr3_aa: CASSQQGLAANEQFF

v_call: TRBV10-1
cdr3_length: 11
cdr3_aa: CAPKGGCEQYF

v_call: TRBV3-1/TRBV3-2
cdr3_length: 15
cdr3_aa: CASNPGTAGGYEQYF

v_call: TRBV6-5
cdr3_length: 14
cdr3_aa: CANILAGGYNEQFF

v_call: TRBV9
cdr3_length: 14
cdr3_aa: CASSVNRANTEAFF

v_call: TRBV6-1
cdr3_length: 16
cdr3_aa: CASSVRSGDGDYGYTF

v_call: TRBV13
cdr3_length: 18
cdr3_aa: CASSLKGIHRQGTDTQYF

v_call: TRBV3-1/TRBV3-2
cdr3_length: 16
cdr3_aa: CASSQVSGAGANVLTF

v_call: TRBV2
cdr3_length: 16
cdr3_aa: CASSEAGLAGDNEQFF

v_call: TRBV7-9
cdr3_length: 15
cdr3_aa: CASNTGGAGKAEQFF

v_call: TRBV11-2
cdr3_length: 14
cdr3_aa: CASSLTGRETEAFF

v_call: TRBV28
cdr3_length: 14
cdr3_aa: CASTFGRNTDTQYF

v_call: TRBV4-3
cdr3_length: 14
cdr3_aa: CASSQEGPLAEQFF

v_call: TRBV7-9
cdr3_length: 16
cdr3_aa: CASISVGGDSYNEQFF

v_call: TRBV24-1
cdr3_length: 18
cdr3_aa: CATVINRGLAGIENEQYF

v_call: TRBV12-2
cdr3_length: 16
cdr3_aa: CASRLETGGGQSPLHF

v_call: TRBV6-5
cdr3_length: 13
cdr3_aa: CASSSQDQETQYF